The next 15 T cell receptor beta chains were all read from a single sample in a study of long-term antiretroviral therapy in people with HIV. Samples were assayed with immunoSEQ v3.0 at survey level. The assay was immunoSEQ multiplex PCR, and TCRdb's table has in-frame clones only and misses some. The sample shows about 19,000 clones, 76% of them seen only once. Sequences were derived from unsorted PBMCs, sampled 0.5 years before starting antiretroviral therapy. All receptors derive from a woman aged 50 to 60 with HIV.

The chain links TRBV4-1 to TRBJ2-7; possibly TRBD2 for D (7 bases). CDR1 and CDR2 (germline): MGHRA, YSYEKL. The CDR3 consists of 13 residues. V lost 4 bases and J lost 4, with 11 bases in between. The CDR3 DNA is TGCGCCAGCAGCCGAGGGGGACTATACGAGCAGTACGTC. Amino acids: CASSRGGLYEQYV.

The rearrangement uses TRBV21-1 and TRBJ1-4; no check of the table's D call, TRBD1, against the DNA was made. TRBV21-1 is an annotated pseudogene. CDR3 length equals 14 residues. Written as DNA, the CDR3 is TGTGCCAGCAGCAACCGGCAGACAGTTGAAAAACTGTTTTTT. This codes for CASSNRQTVEKLFF.

For the CDR3, the DNA is TGTGCCAGCAGTCGCCGACAGGGTGACACTGAAGCTTTCTTT. Translation gives CASSRRQGDTEAFF. This chain connects TRBV28 to TRBJ1-1; 7 nucleotides agree with TRBD1. The CDR3 totals 14 residues. In germline, CDR1 is MDHEN, CDR2 SYDVKM. The V gene end was trimmed by 5 bases and the J gene end by 3 bases; junction bases not matched to a gene: 6.

This chain links TRBV29-1 with TRBJ2-3; 8 nucleotides match TRBD1. Trimming cost V 5 bases and J 6 bases; bases outside gene matches: 7. This CDR3 is built from 13 residues. Germline V gene sequence: CDR1 SQVTM, CDR2 ANQGSEA. DNA for the CDR3: TGCAGCGTTTCAGGGGGCTCGGGGGATACGCAGTATTTT. Translated, it gives CSVSGGSGDTQYF.

In this sample, this clone turned up a few times. The chain links TRBV6-5 to TRBJ2-7; D is unclear. V was shortened by 6 bases and J by 4 bases, with 10 bases between the two germline ends. The CDR3 contains 12 residues. The germline V gene has CDR1 MNHEY and CDR2 SVGAGI. The CDR3 spells CASSLDGYEQYF. CDR3 bases: TGTGCCAGCAGCTTAGACGGGTACGAGCAGTACTTC.

This clone has only a few counts. The chain recombines TRBV6-5 with TRBJ1-6; D remains ambiguous. Trimming took off 6 bases at V and 11 bases at J, with 14 bases between the two ends. Germline V gives CDR1 MNHEY, CDR2 SVGAGI. CDR3 length: 13 amino acids. CDR3 region: CASSPDGLTPLHF. The CDR3 nucleotides are TGTGCCAGCAGCCCGGACGGGCTAACACCCCTCCACTTT.

The rearrangement joins TRBV30 to TRBJ2-5; D possibly corresponds to TRBD2 (6 bases). Trimming stripped 2 bases from V and 3 bases from J, with 19 bases between. The CDR3 runs to 16 residues. The germline V gene has CDR1 GTSNPN and CDR2 SVGIG (reference sequence). The CDR3 nucleotides read TGTGCCTGGAGTTCCTACCGACTAGTAAGAGAAGAGACCCAGTACTTC. This sequence encodes CAWSSYRLVREETQYF.

The CDR3 DNA reads TGTGCCAGTAGTTTCTCCCCGACTGAGTACACTGAAGCTTTCTTT. Translation: CASSFSPTEYTEAFF. The J gene is TRBJ1-1, the V gene TRBV19; D gene uncertain. Germline CDR1 reads LNHDA; CDR2 reads SQIVND (reference sequence). V shed 5 bases and J shed 3 bases, with 16 bases lying between them. The CDR3 runs to 15 residues.

The chain is built from TRBV5-1 and TRBJ1-2; D is perhaps TRBD1 (6 bases). CDR1 and CDR2 from the germline V gene are SGHRS and YFSETQ. Trimming left V 3 bases short and J 6 bases short, with 18 bases between. This CDR3 is 15 amino acids long. CDR3 coding DNA: TGCGCCAGCAGCTCAGGACAGCCCGGAGGCAATGGCTACACCTTC. This codes for CASSSGQPGGNGYTF.

This chain connects TRBV19 to TRBJ1-6; TRBD1 is a possible D gene (5 bases). The CDR3 covers 15 residues. Trimming cost V 9 bases and J 7 bases, with 19 bases left between them. CDR1 and CDR2 (germline): LNHDA, SQIVND (reference sequence). CDR3 nucleotide sequence: TGTGCCAGCGAACGGGGACGGACTGGCAATTCACCCCTCCACTTT. Its protein is CASERGRTGNSPLHF.

This clone was observed once. V usage is TRBV7-9 and J usage is TRBJ1-5; D remains ambiguous. There are 13 residues in the CDR3. Germline CDR1 reads SEHNR; CDR2 reads FQNEAQ (reference sequence). V was shortened by 2 bases and J by 1 base, with 3 bases between the two germline ends. The CDR3 region is CASSLFSNQPQHF. CDR3 DNA sequence: TGTGCCAGCAGCTTATTCAGCAATCAGCCCCAGCATTTT.

The V gene is TRBV10-3, the J gene TRBJ1-4; the D gene is possibly TRBD1 (5 bases). V gave up 3 bases and J gave up 4 bases, with 9 bases separating them. The length of the CDR3 is 14 residues. CDR1 ENHRY and CDR2 SYGVKD come from the germline V gene. CDR3 in DNA: TGTGCCATCAGTGAAGCACAGGTTAATGAAAAACTGTTTTTT. As protein: CAISEAQVNEKLFF.

The chain joins TRBV5-1 to TRBJ1-6; D gene unclear. V lost 0 bases and J lost 5, with 9 bases in between. The germline V gene has CDR1 SGHRS and CDR2 YFSETQ. The CDR3 extends over 15 amino acids. DNA for the CDR3: TGCGCCAGCAGCTTGGAGGGTAACAATAATTCACCCCTCCACTTT. This gives the protein CASSLEGNNNSPLHF.

This clone was observed a single time. The V gene is TRBV6-6, the J gene TRBJ1-3; a possible D gene is TRBD1 (6 bases). V was clipped by 2 bases and J by 9 bases, with 14 bases between them. From germline, CDR1 is MNHNY and CDR2 SVGAGI (reference sequence). The CDR3 covers 14 residues. CDR3 amino acids: CASSYQGRGGTIYF. The CDR3 coding sequence is TGTGCCAGCAGTTACCAGGGGAGGGGAGGCACCATATATTTT.

The chain combines TRBV18 with TRBJ1-5; D is uncertain. V shed 2 bases and J shed 4 bases, with 9 bases lying between them. CDR3 length: 14 amino acids. Germline V gene sequence: CDR1 KGHSH, CDR2 LQKENI. The CDR3 sequence is CASSPGWMNQPQHF. DNA of the CDR3: TGTGCCAGCTCACCAGGATGGATGAATCAGCCCCAGCATTTT.